This is a list of T cell receptor beta chains from one sample in a study of neurological immune-mediated disorders. TCRdb passed the 5' RACE reads through MiXCR, listing each CDR3 protein once. The sample consists of about 35,000 distinct CDR3 sequences, 3.8% of them appearing once. Input material: PBMCs. The receptors shown here come from a young man with multiple sclerosis. Each CDR3 is given with its conserved first and last residue. A D gene is named only where the DNA matches it firmly. The size field is filled for only some rows; it gives once, few, many or a size class.

j_gene: TRBJ1-5; abundance: many; d_gene: NA; v_gene: TRBV20-1; CDR3nt: TGCAGTAGCAGGGTGGGAAGCAATCAGCCCCAGCATTTT; CDR3aa: CSSRVGSNQPQHF
j_gene: TRBJ1-1; abundance: NA; d_gene: TRBD1; v_gene: TRBV12-3/TRBV12-4; CDR3nt: TGTGCCAGCAGCGGACAGGGTCTCATCACTGAAGCTTTCTTT; CDR3aa: CASSGQGLITEAFF
j_gene: TRBJ2-7; abundance: many; d_gene: TRBD2; v_gene: TRBV12-3/TRBV12-4; CDR3nt: TGTGCCAGCAGTTCCGGGACTAGCGTCCACGAGCAGTACTTC; CDR3aa: CASSSGTSVHEQYF
j_gene: TRBJ2-3; abundance: many; d_gene: NA; v_gene: TRBV5-1; CDR3nt: TGCGCCAGCAGCTTCCCCGACGGTACGCAGTATTTT; CDR3aa: CASSFPDGTQYF
j_gene: TRBJ1-2; abundance: many; d_gene: NA; v_gene: TRBV20-1; CDR3nt: TGCAGTGCTCCCGATAGCCTCTATGGCTACACCTTC; CDR3aa: CSAPDSLYGYTF
j_gene: TRBJ2-1; abundance: many; d_gene: TRBD2; v_gene: TRBV29-1; CDR3nt: TGCAGCGTGAAGAGTGGGGGGGTAAATGAGCAGTTCTTC; CDR3aa: CSVKSGGVNEQFF
j_gene: TRBJ1-5; abundance: many; d_gene: NA; v_gene: TRBV10-3; CDR3nt: TGTGCCATCAGCCGGGACCAGAACATTCAGCCCCAGCATTTT; CDR3aa: CAISRDQNIQPQHF
j_gene: TRBJ1-2; abundance: many; d_gene: TRBD1; v_gene: TRBV20-1; CDR3nt: TGCAGTGCTAGAGTTAGGCCAGGGGGAAATGGCTACACCTTC; CDR3aa: CSARVRPGGNGYTF
j_gene: TRBJ1-1; abundance: many; d_gene: NA; v_gene: TRBV5-1; CDR3nt: TGCGCCAGCAGCTTAGGTATGAACACTGAAGCTTTCTTT; CDR3aa: CASSLGMNTEAFF
j_gene: TRBJ1-5; abundance: NA; d_gene: TRBD1; v_gene: TRBV20-1; CDR3nt: TGCAGTGCTTTTTCCCGACAGGGTTATCAGCCCCAGCATTTT; CDR3aa: CSAFSRQGYQPQHF
j_gene: TRBJ1-5; abundance: many; d_gene: NA; v_gene: TRBV7-2; CDR3nt: TGTGCCAGCAGCTTAGACAGGGTGAGGCCCCAGCATTTT; CDR3aa: CASSLDRVRPQHF
j_gene: TRBJ2-7; abundance: many; d_gene: NA; v_gene: TRBV24-1; CDR3nt: TGTGCCACCAGTGTTCAGGGGAAAACCTACGAGCAGTACTTC; CDR3aa: CATSVQGKTYEQYF
j_gene: TRBJ1-6; abundance: many; d_gene: NA; v_gene: TRBV4-2; CDR3nt: TGTGCCAGCAGCCAAGTGGTCTCAGGGAGTTCACCCCTCCACTTT; CDR3aa: CASSQVVSGSSPLHF
j_gene: TRBJ2-3; abundance: many; d_gene: TRBD2; v_gene: TRBV20-1; CDR3nt: TGCAGTGCCACGCAGACTAGCGGTCAAGATACGCAGTATTTT; CDR3aa: CSATQTSGQDTQYF
j_gene: TRBJ2-5; abundance: many; d_gene: NA; v_gene: TRBV29-1; CDR3nt: TGCAGCGTTGAGGTATTGCAGGGGACCCAGTACTTC; CDR3aa: CSVEVLQGTQYF
j_gene: TRBJ2-7; abundance: many; d_gene: NA; v_gene: TRBV7-9; CDR3nt: TGTGCCAGCAGCCCCCGGGGCTACGAGCAGTACTTC; CDR3aa: CASSPRGYEQYF
j_gene: TRBJ2-5; abundance: many; d_gene: TRBD2; v_gene: TRBV10-1; CDR3nt: TGCGCCAGCAGTTCGTCTAGCGGGGGGGGACAAGAGACCCAGTACTTC; CDR3aa: CASSSSSGGGQETQYF
j_gene: TRBJ2-2; abundance: NA; d_gene: NA; v_gene: TRBV7-2; CDR3nt: TGTGCCAGCAGCTTAGACGAGTTTTCCGGGGAGCTGTTTTTT; CDR3aa: CASSLDEFSGELFF
j_gene: TRBJ2-3; abundance: many; d_gene: TRBD2; v_gene: TRBV7-9; CDR3nt: TGTGCCAGCAGCTTATTCCCTAGCGGGGGGGCCGGCACGCAGTATTTT; CDR3aa: CASSLFPSGGAGTQYF
j_gene: TRBJ1-1; abundance: many; d_gene: NA; v_gene: TRBV18; CDR3nt: TGTGCCAGCTCACCTGGGCGGAACACTGAAGCTTTCTTT; CDR3aa: CASSPGRNTEAFF
j_gene: TRBJ2-2; abundance: many; d_gene: TRBD2; v_gene: TRBV5-5; CDR3nt: TGTGCCAGCAGCCCTAGCGGGGGGCAATGGGAGCTGTTTTTT; CDR3aa: CASSPSGGQWELFF
j_gene: TRBJ2-7; abundance: NA; d_gene: NA; v_gene: TRBV18; CDR3nt: TGTGCCAGCTCAGCAAGCGGCAGGAGCTACGAGCAGTACTTC; CDR3aa: CASSASGRSYEQYF
j_gene: TRBJ2-5; abundance: many; d_gene: NA; v_gene: TRBV2; CDR3nt: TGTGCCAGCAGTGAAGCCAGGAAACAAGAGACCCAGTACTTC; CDR3aa: CASSEARKQETQYF
j_gene: TRBJ2-1; abundance: NA; d_gene: NA; v_gene: TRBV15; CDR3nt: TGTGCCACCAGCAGATCAGGAAGACAGAATGAGCAGTTCTTC; CDR3aa: CATSRSGRQNEQFF
j_gene: TRBJ2-7; abundance: many; d_gene: NA; v_gene: TRBV27; CDR3nt: TGTGCCAGCGGGCGGGGAGCCGCGAAGGGCGGGAATGAGCAGTACTTC; CDR3aa: CASGRGAAKGGNEQYF
j_gene: TRBJ2-2; abundance: many; d_gene: NA; v_gene: TRBV12-3/TRBV12-4; CDR3nt: TGTGCCAGCCTCAAGACGGACACCGGGGAGCTGTTTTTT; CDR3aa: CASLKTDTGELFF
j_gene: TRBJ1-2; abundance: few; d_gene: NA; v_gene: TRBV6-2/TRBV6-3; CDR3nt: TGTGCCAGCAAGGACACCTATGGCTACACCTTC; CDR3aa: CASKDTYGYTF
j_gene: TRBJ2-1; abundance: many; d_gene: NA; v_gene: TRBV9; CDR3nt: TGTGCCAGCAGCCCAGGGGGAGGCATGGGGGGGTCTAATGAGCAGTTCTTC; CDR3aa: CASSPGGGMGGSNEQFF
j_gene: TRBJ1-2; abundance: many; d_gene: NA; v_gene: TRBV10-3; CDR3nt: TGTGCCATCAGTGGACACTATGGCTACACCTTC; CDR3aa: CAISGHYGYTF
j_gene: TRBJ2-1; abundance: many; d_gene: NA; v_gene: TRBV7-9; CDR3nt: TGTGCCAGCAGCTTATCCAACAATGAGCAGTTCTTC; CDR3aa: CASSLSNNEQFF
j_gene: TRBJ1-1; abundance: many; d_gene: NA; v_gene: TRBV5-6; CDR3nt: TGTGCCAGCAGCTTGAACGGAGGACCGAACACTGAAGCTTTCTTT; CDR3aa: CASSLNGGPNTEAFF
j_gene: TRBJ1-3; abundance: many; d_gene: NA; v_gene: TRBV5-6; CDR3nt: TGTGCCAGCAGCTTTGGCAGGATTGGAAACACCATATATTTT; CDR3aa: CASSFGRIGNTIYF
j_gene: TRBJ2-2; abundance: many; d_gene: TRBD1; v_gene: TRBV5-5; CDR3nt: TGTGCCAGCAGCGGGGTGACCGGGACAGGGGGAACCGGGGAGCTGTTTTTT; CDR3aa: CASSGVTGTGGTGELFF
j_gene: TRBJ1-2; abundance: many; d_gene: TRBD1; v_gene: TRBV12-3/TRBV12-4; CDR3nt: TGTGCCAGCAGCACACAGGGGCACTATGGCTACACCTTC; CDR3aa: CASSTQGHYGYTF
j_gene: TRBJ2-7; abundance: many; d_gene: NA; v_gene: TRBV5-1; CDR3nt: TGCGCCAGCAGCTTGGCCCAGGGACGTGGGTCCTACGAGCAGTACTTC; CDR3aa: CASSLAQGRGSYEQYF
j_gene: TRBJ1-6; abundance: many; d_gene: NA; v_gene: TRBV15; CDR3nt: TGTGCCACCAGCAGAGATAAGAGGGCCCTCCACTTT; CDR3aa: CATSRDKRALHF
j_gene: TRBJ1-1; abundance: many; d_gene: NA; v_gene: TRBV18; CDR3nt: TGTGCCAGCTCACCTGGGCAGGTTCGATCCACTGAAGCTTTCTTT; CDR3aa: CASSPGQVRSTEAFF
j_gene: TRBJ1-5; abundance: medium-sized; d_gene: TRBD1; v_gene: TRBV20-1; CDR3nt: TGCAGTGCTAGTGGGTTGGACAGGGTGACCCAGCCCCAGCATTTT; CDR3aa: CSASGLDRVTQPQHF
j_gene: TRBJ1-1; abundance: many; d_gene: NA; v_gene: TRBV29-1; CDR3nt: TGCAGCGCTCGGGACGGATTGAACACTGAAGCTTTCTTT; CDR3aa: CSARDGLNTEAFF
j_gene: TRBJ2-5; abundance: many; d_gene: TRBD2; v_gene: TRBV15; CDR3nt: TGTGCCACCAGCAGGACCCGGGGGACTAGAGAGACCCAGTACTTC; CDR3aa: CATSRTRGTRETQYF
j_gene: TRBJ2-2; abundance: many; d_gene: NA; v_gene: TRBV5-5; CDR3nt: TGTGCCAGCAGCTCGACGGGGGACGGGGAGCTGTTTTTT; CDR3aa: CASSSTGDGELFF
j_gene: TRBJ2-6; abundance: many; d_gene: NA; v_gene: TRBV11-3; CDR3nt: TGTGCCAGCAGCTGGGATCCGGGGGTATCCAACTCTGGGGCCAACGTCCTGACTTTC; CDR3aa: CASSWDPGVSNSGANVLTF
j_gene: TRBJ2-2; abundance: many; d_gene: NA; v_gene: TRBV7-2; CDR3nt: TGTGCCAGCAAACTCTCATGGACAGCGAACACCGGGGAGCTGTTTTTT; CDR3aa: CASKLSWTANTGELFF
j_gene: TRBJ2-3; abundance: many; d_gene: NA; v_gene: TRBV9; CDR3nt: TGTGCCAGCAGCCCCGGGACTGGCACAGATACGCAGTATTTT; CDR3aa: CASSPGTGTDTQYF
j_gene: TRBJ2-1; abundance: many; d_gene: NA; v_gene: TRBV30; CDR3nt: TGTGCCTTCCTCAGTGGGAATGAGCAGTTCTTC; CDR3aa: CAFLSGNEQFF
j_gene: TRBJ1-6; abundance: few; d_gene: NA; v_gene: TRBV5-1; CDR3nt: TGCGCCAGCAGCTATGCCCTCGGGACCGAGAATTCACCCCTCAACTTT; CDR3aa: CASSYALGTENSPLNF
j_gene: TRBJ2-3; abundance: many; d_gene: NA; v_gene: TRBV12-3/TRBV12-4; CDR3nt: TGTGCCAGCAGATCTAGCACCACAGATACGCAGTATTTT; CDR3aa: CASRSSTTDTQYF
j_gene: TRBJ2-3; abundance: many; d_gene: NA; v_gene: TRBV7-2; CDR3nt: TGTGCCAGCAGCTGGGTGGACAGCCTTAGCTTCACAGATACGCAGTATTTT; CDR3aa: CASSWVDSLSFTDTQYF
j_gene: TRBJ1-2; abundance: few; d_gene: NA; v_gene: TRBV7-9; CDR3nt: TGTGCCAGCAGCTTAAGAGGGGAAAGTGGTGGCTACACCTTC; CDR3aa: CASSLRGESGGYTF
j_gene: TRBJ2-3; abundance: medium-sized; d_gene: TRBD1; v_gene: TRBV27; CDR3nt: TGTGCCAGCTTGGGGACAGGGGGATGGAATACGCAGTATTTT; CDR3aa: CASLGTGGWNTQYF